Each of the 30 T cell receptor beta chains below was sequenced from the same sample in a study of vaccination effects on CD4 cells after COVID-19. The repertoire was sequenced with immunoSEQ multiplex PCR; TCRdb's copy has only in-frame clones and lacks some. The data hold over 45,000 clones, with under 75% observed a single time. Their recognized antigens are unknown. Expansion of antigen-specific CD4+ T cells with viral peptide pools was carried out by the ViraFEST assay before sequencing. Culture lasted roughly 9 days before CD4+ T cell isolation. Each vaccine recipient was nucleocapsid antibody negative and had no prior SARS-CoV-2 infection. This specimen consisted of CD4+ T cells from PBMCs cultured with SARS-CoV-2 spike peptides, obtained before COVID-19 vaccination. Receptors originate from a human donor who received a COVID-19 vaccine.

This clone has just one count. This chain links TRBV5-1 with TRBJ1-5; 9 bases map to TRBD1. Looked up from germline, CDR1 is SGHRS and CDR2 is YFSETQ. This CDR3 spans 16 amino acids. J gave up 6 bases and V 3 bases, and 10 bases lay outside the gene matches. The CDR3 reads CASSCDADRGFQPQHF. The CDR3 nucleotides are TGCGCCAGCAGCTGTGACGCGGACAGGGGATTTCAGCCCCAGCATTTT.

This chain uses TRBV10-3 with TRBJ2-3; 11 bases match TRBD2. After removal of 10 bases from V and 6 bases from J, the junction contained 9 bases not matched to a gene. This CDR3 is built from 14 residues. The V gene's germline CDR1 is ENHRY and CDR2 SYGVKD. CDR3 coding DNA: TGTGCCACACTAGCGGGAGCATTGGGGGATACGCAGTATTTT. Amino acids: CATLAGALGDTQYF.

The genes are TRBV14 and TRBJ1-6; D not resolved. The V gene lost 3 bases and the J gene lost 0 bases, with 3 bases spanning the gap. The CDR3 length is 14 residues. Germline CDR1 is SGHDN and CDR2 is FVKESK. The chain's CDR3 is CASSQGSYNSPLHF. In nucleotides, the CDR3 is TGTGCCAGCAGCCAGGGCTCCTATAATTCACCCCTCCACTTT.

This rearrangement joins TRBV27 to TRBJ2-1, with D unclear. V lost 2 bases and J 4 bases, leaving 9 bases between the germline ends. CDR1 and CDR2 from the germline V gene are MNHEY and SMNVEV (reference sequence). The CDR3 loop spans 14 amino acids. The CDR3: CASSLRGGYNEQFF. CDR3 DNA: TGTGCCAGCAGTTTAAGAGGCGGATACAATGAGCAGTTCTTC.

The V and J genes are TRBV25-1 and TRBJ1-4; perhaps TRBD1 as D (6 bases). The CDR3 consists of 15 residues. The germline V and J ends were trimmed by 4 bases and 1 base, with 10 bases remaining between them. Germline assignment: CDR1 MGHDK and CDR2 SYGVNS. The CDR3 loop is CASSAQGGTNEKLFF. CDR3 bases: TGTGCCAGCAGTGCCCAAGGGGGAACTAATGAAAAACTGTTTTTT.

This chain links TRBV18 with TRBJ2-7, with TRBD2 matching over 9 bases. The CDR3 contains 15 residues. Germline V gene lookup returns CDR1 KGHSH and CDR2 LQKENI. With V trimmed by 4 bases and J by 0 bases, 4 bases remained unmatched. The CDR3 bases are TGTGCCAGCTCACAGGCTAGCGGGGCCTCCTACGAGCAGTACTTC. As protein: CASSQASGASYEQYF.

The genes are TRBV18 and TRBJ2-3, with D unclear. Germline lookup yields CDR1 KGHSH and CDR2 LQKENI. Trimming removed 5 bases from V and 6 bases from J, with 6 bases in between. The CDR3 loop spans 11 amino acids. CDR3: CASSIADTQYF. The CDR3 DNA sequence: TGTGCCAGCTCAATCGCTGATACGCAGTATTTT.

CDR3 loop: CSARRNEKLFF. For the CDR3, the DNA is TGCAGTGCCCGTAGGAATGAAAAACTGTTTTTT. The chain joins TRBV20-1 to TRBJ1-4; D call uncertain. Germline V gene data show CDR1 as DFQATT and CDR2 as SNEGSKA (reference sequence). Trimming pared 6 bases from V and 5 bases from J, leaving 7 bases between. The CDR3 is made up of 11 amino acids.

This clone was seen only once. The chain recombines TRBV7-9 with TRBJ1-6; D is unresolved. The CDR3 runs to 14 residues. The germline CDR1 and CDR2 sequences are SEHNR and FQNEAQ (reference sequence). The V and J ends lost 3 bases and 0 bases respectively, with 3 bases between them. The CDR3 loop is CASSFSSYNSPLHF. In DNA, the CDR3 is TGTGCCAGCAGCTTTAGCTCCTATAATTCACCCCTCCACTTT. Filled out from reference TRBV7-9 and TRBJ1-6, the complete variable domain reads DTGVSQNPRHKITKRGQNVTFRCDPISEHNRLYWYRQTLGQGPEFLTYFQNEAQLEKSRLLSDRFSAERPKGSFSTLEIQRTEQGDSAMYLCASSFSSYNSPLHFGNGTRLTVT.

V and J are TRBV2 and TRBJ2-1; the match to TRBD1 covers 9 bases. The ends lost 8 bases at V and 6 bases at J; junction bases unmatched: 2. The CDR3 is 12 amino acids. CDR1 is SNHLY and CDR2 is FYNNEI in the germline V gene. CDR3 DNA: TGTGCCAGCGAGGGACAGGGCAATGAGCAGTTCTTC. It yields the protein CASEGQGNEQFF.

The chain uses TRBV3-1 (or the pseudogene TRBV3-2) and TRBJ2-2; D gene unclear. V dropped 2 bases and J dropped 0 bases, with 1 base sitting between them. Per germline, CDR1 LGHDT and CDR2 YNNKEL (reference sequence). The CDR3 contains 13 residues. DNA of the CDR3: TGTGCCAGCAGCCAACCGAACACCGGGGAGCTGTTTTTT. The encoded protein is CASSQPNTGELFF.

The chain links TRBV28 to TRBJ1-1; maybe TRBD1 (5 bases). Trimming pared 7 bases from V and 0 bases from J, leaving 21 bases between. CDR1 is MDHEN and CDR2 is SYDVKM in the germline V gene. CDR3 length equals 17 residues. The CDR3 DNA follows: TGTGCCAGCACCGATTTAATGACAGTGTTCATGAACACTGAAGCTTTCTTT. As protein: CASTDLMTVFMNTEAFF.

The rearrangement links TRBV3-1 (or the pseudogene TRBV3-2) to TRBJ1-1, with 7 bases matching TRBD1. The CDR3 runs to 17 residues. Losses at the gene ends were 5 bases for V and 3 bases for J; bases not matched to a gene: 15. Germline V gene data show CDR1 as LGHDT and CDR2 as YNNKEL (reference sequence). For the CDR3, the DNA is TGTGCCAGCAGCGAGGCAGGGGGTACGATTGGGGACACTGAAGCTTTCTTT. Amino acid sequence: CASSEAGGTIGDTEAFF.

The rearrangement uses TRBV28 and TRBJ1-4; D is uncertain. Germline V lookup: CDR1 MDHEN, CDR2 SYDVKM. V was pared by 9 bases and J by 0 bases, with 8 bases between. The CDR3 is 13 amino acids. CDR3 in DNA: TGTGCCAGTCAACGGACAACTAATGAAAAACTGTTTTTT. Protein product: CASQRTTNEKLFF.

This chain connects TRBV5-6 to TRBJ2-2; D is ambiguous. The V gene lost 1 base and the J gene lost 1 base, with 14 bases spanning the gap. The CDR3 extends over 17 amino acids. The germline CDR1 and CDR2 sequences are SGHDT and YYEEEE. This CDR3 is CASSLSGVVGNTGELFF. The CDR3 DNA reads as TGTGCCAGCAGCTTGTCTGGGGTGGTCGGGAACACCGGGGAGCTGTTTTTT. Together with reference TRBV5-6 and TRBJ2-2, the CDR3 gives the full variable domain: DAGVTQSPTHLIKTRGQQVTLRCSPKSGHDTVSWYQQALGQGPQFIFQYYEEEERQRGNFPDRFSGHQFPNYSSELNVNALLLGDSALYLCASSLSGVVGNTGELFFGEGSRLTVL.

Remarks on this clone: A much larger clone is a single base away; this may be a read error. This chain uses TRBV11-2 with TRBJ2-2; D gene ambiguous. The CDR3 is made up of 13 amino acids. The germline gives CDR1 SGHAT, CDR2 FQNNGV. The CDR3 bases are TGTGCCAGCAACTTAGTCGGCACCGGGGAGCTGTTTTTT. Translation: CASNLVGTGELFF.

This chain connects TRBV29-1 to TRBJ2-7, with TRBD1 as a possible D gene (5 bases). The CDR3 spans 13 residues. Trimming left V 3 bases short and J 6 bases short, with 15 bases between. Germline V gene sequence: CDR1 SQVTM, CDR2 ANQGSEA. The CDR3 DNA sequence: TGCAGCGTTGACGGTCGGACAAGGGCCGAGCAGTACTTC. This translates into CSVDGRTRAEQYF.

This chain connects TRBV7-8 to TRBJ2-7, with 12 bases that match TRBD2. Germline V gene sequence: CDR1 SGHVS, CDR2 FQNEAQ. J lost 2 bases, V lost 1 base, and 3 bases had no gene match. The CDR3 sequence is 16 residues long. CDR3 sequence reads: CASSLGLAGDPYEQYF. DNA for the CDR3: TGTGCCAGCAGCTTAGGACTAGCGGGAGATCCCTACGAGCAGTACTTC.

By share, this clone ranks as medium-sized. The rearrangement links TRBV5-6 to TRBJ1-6, with unresolved D. Germline V gene data show CDR1 as SGHDT and CDR2 as YYEEEE. Trimming cost V 0 bases and J 10 bases, with 8 bases left between them. The CDR3 totals 13 residues. This chain's CDR3 is CASSLASGSPLHF. For the CDR3, the DNA is TGTGCCAGCAGCTTGGCTAGCGGCTCACCCCTCCACTTT.

The rearrangement links TRBV7-9 to TRBJ1-2, with D unresolved. Trimming removed 1 base from V and 1 base from J, with 10 bases in between. CDR1 and CDR2 from the germline V gene are SEHNR and FQNEAQ (reference sequence). This CDR3 has 15 residues. Here the CDR3 reads CASSLGSGFNYGYTF. CDR3 in DNA: TGTGCCAGCAGCTTAGGATCGGGTTTTAACTATGGCTACACCTTC.

V usage is TRBV6-1 and J usage is TRBJ1-2; tentatively, D is TRBD1 (6 bases). CDR1 and CDR2 (germline): MNHNS, SASEGT. The V end lost 2 bases, the J end lost 6 bases, and 10 bases lay between the germline ends. The CDR3 extends over 13 amino acids. The DNA of the CDR3 is TGTGCCAGCAGTGAAAGGGGGGCGGATGGCTACACCTTC. Its translation: CASSERGADGYTF.

V is TRBV5-4 and J is TRBJ2-7; the match to TRBD1 covers 8 bases. V was pared by 3 bases and J by 2 bases, with 4 bases of the junction left unmatched. The CDR3 runs to 14 residues. Germline V CDR1 and CDR2: SGHNT, YYREEE (reference sequence). The CDR3 DNA sequence: TGTGCCAGCAGCTCGACAGGGGAACCCTACGAGCAGTACTTC. It encodes CASSSTGEPYEQYF.

This rearrangement joins TRBV5-4 to TRBJ2-7, with 10 nucleotides matching TRBD1. The CDR3 runs to 14 residues. Trimming cost V 3 bases and J 3 bases; bases outside gene matches: 3. Germline V gene sequence: CDR1 SGHNT, CDR2 YYREEE (reference sequence). The CDR3 nucleotides are TGTGCCAGCAGCTGGGACAGGGGCCGCTACGAGCAGTACTTC. Its protein product is CASSWDRGRYEQYF.

The chain couples TRBV4-3 to TRBJ2-1, with 8 bases lining up with TRBD2. CDR1 is LGHNA, CDR2 YSLEER, per germline. V lost 0 bases and J lost 3; bases outside the gene matches: 4. The CDR3 totals 16 residues. This CDR3 reads CASSQETGGVYNEQFF. CDR3 in DNA: TGCGCCAGCAGCCAAGAGACGGGGGGGGTCTACAATGAGCAGTTCTTC.

The chain carries TRBV5-6 and TRBJ2-1; unclear D gene. This CDR3 region has 11 residues. With 4 bases removed from V and 4 bases from J, the gap between germline ends came to 3 bases. Germline V gene sequence: CDR1 SGHDT, CDR2 YYEEEE. CDR3: CASSTYNEQFF. For the CDR3, the DNA is TGTGCCAGCAGCACGTACAATGAGCAGTTCTTC. Supplemented by reference TRBV5-6 and TRBJ2-1, the full variable domain reads DAGVTQSPTHLIKTRGQQVTLRCSPKSGHDTVSWYQQALGQGPQFIFQYYEEEERQRGNFPDRFSGHQFPNYSSELNVNALLLGDSALYLCASSTYNEQFFGPGTRLTVL.

DNA for the CDR3: TGTGCCAGCACCCTAAGGTGGGTCAATTCACCCCTCCACTTT. Its translation is CASTLRWVNSPLHF. The chain has TRBV4-2 and TRBJ1-6, with D unclear. This CDR3 contains 14 residues. Germline CDR1 LGHNA, CDR2 YNFKEQ. Between the trimmed V and J ends, which lost 7 bases and 7 bases, there was a span of 14 bases.

V and J are TRBV2 and TRBJ2-7; D gene uncertain. The CDR3 contains 15 residues. Trimming left V 0 bases short and J 3 bases short, with 12 bases between. Germline loops: CDR1 SNHLY, CDR2 FYNNEI. The CDR3 spells CASSEAHSFIYEQYF. CDR3 DNA: TGTGCCAGCAGTGAAGCGCACAGTTTCATCTACGAGCAGTACTTC. Supplemented by reference TRBV2 and TRBJ2-7, the full variable domain reads EPEVTQTPSHQVTQMGQEVILRCVPISNHLYFYWYRQILGQKVEFLVSFYNNEISEKSEIFDDQFSVERPDGSNFTLKIRSTKLEDSAMYFCASSEAHSFIYEQYFGPGTRLTVT.

The rearrangement joins TRBV30 to TRBJ1-2; D gene uncertain. V was trimmed by 0 bases and J by 5 bases, leaving 7 bases between them. The CDR3 consists of 12 residues. CDR1 and CDR2 from the germline V gene are GTSNPN and SVGIG (reference sequence). For the CDR3, the DNA is TGTGCCTGGAGTGTAATCTCTTATGGCTACACCTTC. Translated, it gives CAWSVISYGYTF.

The chain employs TRBV4-2 and TRBJ2-5, with D perhaps TRBD2 (5 bases). Germline-derived CDR1 and CDR2 are LGHNA and YNFKEQ. Trimming shortened V by 0 bases and J by 1 base, and 15 bases separated the two germline ends. The CDR3 is 17 residues long. The CDR3 DNA sequence: TGTGCCAGCAGCCAAGATGCTAGCCGGACTGTCCAAGAGACCCAGTACTTC. It specifies CASSQDASRTVQETQYF.

This clone appeared a few times. The V call is TRBV11-3, the J call TRBJ2-7; 8 nucleotides line up with TRBD2. The ends lost 2 bases at V and 5 bases at J; junction bases unmatched: 8. Germline loops: CDR1 SGHNT, CDR2 YENEEA. The CDR3 covers 15 residues. The CDR3 spells CASSLSPSGFHEQYF. CDR3 sequence (DNA): TGTGCCAGCAGCTTAAGTCCTAGCGGGTTCCACGAGCAGTACTTC. The whole variable domain, remainder taken from reference TRBV11-3 and TRBJ2-7, is EAGVVQSPRYKIIEKKQPVAFWCNPISGHNTLYWYLQNLGQGPELLIRYENEEAVDDSQLPKDRFSAERLKGVDSTLKIQPAELGDSAVYLCASSLSPSGFHEQYFGPGTRLTVT.